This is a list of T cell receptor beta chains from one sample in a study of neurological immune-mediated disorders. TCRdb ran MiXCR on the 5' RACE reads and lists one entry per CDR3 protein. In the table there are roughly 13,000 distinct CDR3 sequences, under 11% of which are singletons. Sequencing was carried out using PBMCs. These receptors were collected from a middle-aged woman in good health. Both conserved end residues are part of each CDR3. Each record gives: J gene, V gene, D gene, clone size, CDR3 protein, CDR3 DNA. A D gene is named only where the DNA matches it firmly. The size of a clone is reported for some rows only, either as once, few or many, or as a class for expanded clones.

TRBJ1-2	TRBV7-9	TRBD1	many	CASSSTRQGLPGGYTF	TGTGCCAGCAGCTCGACCCGACAGGGTCTTCCGGGTGGCTACACCTTC
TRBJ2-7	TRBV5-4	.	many	CASSKNSVYEQYF	TGTGCCAGCAGCAAGAACTCAGTTTACGAGCAGTACTTC
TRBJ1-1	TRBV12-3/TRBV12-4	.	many	CASSKGGGVKEAFF	TGTGCCAGCAGTAAAGGAGGAGGGGTAAAAGAAGCTTTCTTT
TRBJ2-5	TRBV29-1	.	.	CSVGGGETQYF	TGCAGCGTAGGAGGAGGGGAGACCCAGTACTTC
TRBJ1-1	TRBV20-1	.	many	CSARDPALNTEAFF	TGCAGTGCTAGAGATCCCGCTTTGAACACTGAAGCTTTCTTT
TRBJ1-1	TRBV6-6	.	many	CASGSVNTEAFF	TGTGCCAGCGGATCTGTGAACACTGAAGCTTTCTTT
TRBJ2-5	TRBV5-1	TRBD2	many	CASSLKQGLAVQETQYF	TGCGCCAGCAGCTTAAAACAGGGACTAGCGGTTCAAGAGACCCAGTACTTC
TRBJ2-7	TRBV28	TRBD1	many	CASSFSTGGAWEQYF	TGTGCCAGCAGTTTTTCGACAGGGGGCGCCTGGGAGCAGTACTTC
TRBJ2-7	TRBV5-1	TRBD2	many	CASSLVGAGVVEQYF	TGCGCCAGCAGCTTGGTTGGTGCGGGAGTTGTAGAGCAGTACTTC
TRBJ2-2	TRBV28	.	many	CASTITGELFF	TGTGCCAGCACCATCACCGGGGAGCTGTTTTTT
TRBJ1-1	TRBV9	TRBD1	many	CASSPRQGGMNTEAFF	TGTGCCAGCAGCCCCCGACAGGGCGGGATGAACACTGAAGCTTTCTTT
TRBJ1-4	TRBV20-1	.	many	CSARDRQVGEKLFF	TGCAGTGCTAGAGATAGGCAGGTGGGCGAAAAACTGTTTTTT
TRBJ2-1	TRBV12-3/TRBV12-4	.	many	CASSLLLVYNEQFF	TGTGCCAGCAGTTTATTGTTGGTTTACAATGAGCAGTTCTTC
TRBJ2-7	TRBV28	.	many	CASRYNPGVPYEQYF	TGTGCCAGCAGATATAACCCGGGGGTCCCCTACGAGCAGTACTTC
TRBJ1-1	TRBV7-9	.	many	CASSKFQRLNTEAFF	TGTGCCAGCAGCAAGTTTCAGAGATTGAACACTGAAGCTTTCTTT